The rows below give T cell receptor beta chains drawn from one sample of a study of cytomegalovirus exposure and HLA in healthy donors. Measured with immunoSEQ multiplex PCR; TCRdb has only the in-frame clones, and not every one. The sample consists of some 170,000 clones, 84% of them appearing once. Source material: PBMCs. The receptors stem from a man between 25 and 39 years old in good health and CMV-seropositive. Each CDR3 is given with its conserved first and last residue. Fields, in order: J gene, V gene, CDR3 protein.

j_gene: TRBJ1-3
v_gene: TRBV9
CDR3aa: CASSVLDSGNTIYF

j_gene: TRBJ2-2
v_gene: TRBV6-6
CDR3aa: CASRRDPSSGELFF

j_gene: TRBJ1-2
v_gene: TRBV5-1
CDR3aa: CASSLWGDPGSYGYTF

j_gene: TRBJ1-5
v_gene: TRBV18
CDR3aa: CASSALQGTSNQPQHF

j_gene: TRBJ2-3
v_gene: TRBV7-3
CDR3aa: CASSLREKDTQYF

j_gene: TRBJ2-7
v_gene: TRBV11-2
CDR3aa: CASSPHYEQYF

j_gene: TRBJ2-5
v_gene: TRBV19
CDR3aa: CASSMVRGETQYF

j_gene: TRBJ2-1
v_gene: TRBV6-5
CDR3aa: CASSLRSGSPNEQFF

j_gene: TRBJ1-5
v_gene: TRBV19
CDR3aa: CASTYLWRSQPQHF

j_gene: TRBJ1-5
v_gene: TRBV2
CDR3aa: CASRLRVSNQPQHF

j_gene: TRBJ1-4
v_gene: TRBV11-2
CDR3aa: CASSPGGGGNEKLFF

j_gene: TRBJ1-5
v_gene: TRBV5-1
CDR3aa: CASSLEGRGNQPQHF

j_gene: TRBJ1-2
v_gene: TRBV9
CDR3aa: CASSGQPYGYTF

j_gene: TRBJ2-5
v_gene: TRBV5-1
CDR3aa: CASSSRGAVDETQYF

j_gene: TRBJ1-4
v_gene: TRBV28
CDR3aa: CATHSGGDEKLFF

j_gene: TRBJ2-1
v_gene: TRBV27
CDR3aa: CASTYLGTSGRREQFF

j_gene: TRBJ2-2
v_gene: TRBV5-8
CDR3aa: CASSPGQSNTGELFF

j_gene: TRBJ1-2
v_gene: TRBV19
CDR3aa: CAIGDFNYGYTF

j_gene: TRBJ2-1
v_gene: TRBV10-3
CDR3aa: CAISSPDYNEQFF

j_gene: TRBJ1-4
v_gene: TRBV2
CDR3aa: CASSAQKPTNEKLFF

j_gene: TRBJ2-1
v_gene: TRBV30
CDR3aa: CAWSVEAGSYNEQFF

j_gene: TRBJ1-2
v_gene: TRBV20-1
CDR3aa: CSARVRYGYTF

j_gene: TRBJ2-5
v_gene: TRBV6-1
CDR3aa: CASSHGTAASGTQYF

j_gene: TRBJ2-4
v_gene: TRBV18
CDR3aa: CASSPGTGLIAKNIQYF

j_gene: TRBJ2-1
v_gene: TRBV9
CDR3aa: CASSVAPDRIINNEQFF

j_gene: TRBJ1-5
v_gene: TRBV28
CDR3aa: CASSTQDTVSGPQHF

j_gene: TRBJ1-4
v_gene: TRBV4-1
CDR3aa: CASSPPRGGEPNEKLFF

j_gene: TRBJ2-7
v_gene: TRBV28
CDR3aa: CASSFDRGNLYEQYF

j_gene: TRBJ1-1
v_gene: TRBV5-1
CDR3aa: CASSLVAGINTEAFF

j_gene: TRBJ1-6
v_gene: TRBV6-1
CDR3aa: CASTSGDGAFSPLHF

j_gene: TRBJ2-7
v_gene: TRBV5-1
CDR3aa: CASSEFSGSYEQYF

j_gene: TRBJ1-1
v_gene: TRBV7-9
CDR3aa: CASSFIGQSEPFF

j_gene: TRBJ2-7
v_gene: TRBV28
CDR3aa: CASSLWQGVGEQYF

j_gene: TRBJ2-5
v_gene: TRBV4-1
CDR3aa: CASSQDPPSGRAETQYF

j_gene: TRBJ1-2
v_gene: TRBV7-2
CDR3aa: CASSSLAGNYGYTF

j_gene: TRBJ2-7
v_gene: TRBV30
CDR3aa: CAAGPDYEQYF

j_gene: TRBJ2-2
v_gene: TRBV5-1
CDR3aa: CASSLEAGTGELFF